This T cell receptor (beta chain) is drawn from a study of T cell repertoires in aging, cancer and after chemotherapy. TRB rearrangements spanning V, D and J were amplified using mixed TRB-A/B primers. TCRdb used MiXCR to reprocess the multiplex PCR reads, holding one entry per CDR3 protein. The sample contains 6,000 to 8,500 distinct CDR3 sequences, over 20% of which appear only once. The CDR3 loop spans 12 amino acids. V lost 3 bases and J 8 bases, leaving 10 bases between the germline ends. Germline CDR1 and CDR2: LNHDA and SQIVND (reference sequence). Study-wide points: Thymic emigration or peripheral T cell expansion may be impaired by lymphoid organ infiltration in hematological cancer.

Remarks on this clonotype: Its antigen is unidentified.

Peripheral blood genomic DNA, not sorted cells or RNA, was the template. The chain uses TRBV19 and TRBJ1-2; D may be TRBD1 (5 bases). The sequence came from a human donor with a blood cancer. The sample comprised blood. CDR3 loop: CASSMMAGGYTF. CDR3 DNA: TGTGCCAGTAGTATGATGGCAGGGGGCTACACCTTC.